This TCR beta chain is drawn from a study of T cell repertoires in cytomegalovirus infection. Study context: In public TCR beta signatures, there were indications of both CMV infection and matching HLA type. Study results and caveats: CMV-specific TCR beta clonotypes restricted by HLA-C were the ones dominating the ex vivo response. People with CMV and the relevant HLA were identified by cumulative public TCR beta family frequency.

With respect to this clonotype: Its antigen is as yet unknown.

TCRdb called the reads again in MiXCR, with one record for every CDR3 protein. The repertoire holds about 330,000 distinct CDR3 sequences, roughly 9.5% seen once, with 3.5% to 4.5% in the top ten. Germline V gene data show CDR1 as SGHVS and CDR2 as FNYEAQ. V gave up 1 base and J gave up 5 bases, with 8 bases separating them. CDR3 size: 13 residues. The source material was PBMCs. The chain uses TRBV7-6 and TRBJ1-2; D gene unclear. The sequence came from a human donor in good health (CMV status not recorded). Some clones in this sample may be carry-over from other donors' samples. This CDR3 reads CASSLGKQYGYTF. CDR3 DNA sequence: TGTGCCAGCAGCTTAGGCAAACAGTATGGCTACACCTTC.